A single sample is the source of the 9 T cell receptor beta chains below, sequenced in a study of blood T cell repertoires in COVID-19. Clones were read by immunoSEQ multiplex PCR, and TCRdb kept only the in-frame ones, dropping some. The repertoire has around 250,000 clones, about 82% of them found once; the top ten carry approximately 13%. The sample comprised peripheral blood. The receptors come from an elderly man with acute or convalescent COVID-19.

The CDR3 protein is CASTLGDRSYEQYF. As DNA, the CDR3 is TGTGCCAGCACCTTGGGCGACAGATCCTACGAGCAGTACTTC. The chain couples TRBV28 to TRBJ2-7; maybe TRBD1 (5 bases). There are 14 residues in the CDR3. The V end was cut by 7 bases, the J end by 1 base, with 14 bases between. Per the germline V gene, CDR1 is MDHEN and CDR2 is SYDVKM.

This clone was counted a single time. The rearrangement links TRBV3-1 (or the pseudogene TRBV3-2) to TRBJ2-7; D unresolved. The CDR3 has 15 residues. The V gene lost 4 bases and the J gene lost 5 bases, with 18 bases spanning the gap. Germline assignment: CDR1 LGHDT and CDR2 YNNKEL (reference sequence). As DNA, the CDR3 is TGTGCCAGCAGCCTACGTGACGGAGCCTTCCACGAGCAGTACTTC. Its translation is CASSLRDGAFHEQYF.

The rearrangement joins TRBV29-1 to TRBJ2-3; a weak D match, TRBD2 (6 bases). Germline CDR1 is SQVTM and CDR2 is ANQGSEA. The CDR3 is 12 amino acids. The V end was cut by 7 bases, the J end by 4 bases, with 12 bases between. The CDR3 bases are TGCAGCGCGACGGGAGTTCCAGATACGCAGTATTTT. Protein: CSATGVPDTQYF.

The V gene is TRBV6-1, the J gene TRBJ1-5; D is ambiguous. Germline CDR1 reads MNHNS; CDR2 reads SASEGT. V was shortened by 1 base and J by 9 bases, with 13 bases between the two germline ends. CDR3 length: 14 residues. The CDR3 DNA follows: TGTGCCAGCAGTGAAGGGGGAGGCGCCGGGCCCCAGCATTTT. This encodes CASSEGGGAGPQHF.

The CDR3 bases are TGTGCCAGCAGCCCCCGGACTAGCGGGAGGACTACGCAGTATTTT. Translating it yields CASSPRTSGRTTQYF. The V gene is TRBV4-2, the J gene TRBJ2-3, with 14 bases lining up with TRBD2. Looked up from germline, CDR1 is LGHNA and CDR2 is YNFKEQ. V was pared by 4 bases and J by 8 bases, with 5 bases of the junction left unmatched. This CDR3 comprises 15 residues.

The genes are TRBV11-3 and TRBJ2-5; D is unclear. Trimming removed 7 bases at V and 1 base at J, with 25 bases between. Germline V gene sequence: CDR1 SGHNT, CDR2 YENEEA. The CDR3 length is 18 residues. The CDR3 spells CASNRRQKVIPFQETQYF. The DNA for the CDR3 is TGTGCCAGCAACCGACGACAAAAAGTTATTCCCTTCCAAGAGACCCAGTACTTC.

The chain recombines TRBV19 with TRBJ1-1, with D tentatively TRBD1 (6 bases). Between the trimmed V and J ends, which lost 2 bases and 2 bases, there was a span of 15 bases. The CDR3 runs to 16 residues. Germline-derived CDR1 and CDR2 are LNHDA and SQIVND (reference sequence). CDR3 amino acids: CASSISGAGANTEAFF. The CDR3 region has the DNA TGTGCCAGTAGTATATCCGGAGCAGGGGCTAACACTGAAGCTTTCTTT.

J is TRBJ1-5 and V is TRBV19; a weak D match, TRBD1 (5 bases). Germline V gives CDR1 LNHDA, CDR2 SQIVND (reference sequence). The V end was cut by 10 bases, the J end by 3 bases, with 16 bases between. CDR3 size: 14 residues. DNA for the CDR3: TGTGCCACCTCTGGCGGGGGGTTCAATCAGCCCCAGCATTTT. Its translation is CATSGGGFNQPQHF.

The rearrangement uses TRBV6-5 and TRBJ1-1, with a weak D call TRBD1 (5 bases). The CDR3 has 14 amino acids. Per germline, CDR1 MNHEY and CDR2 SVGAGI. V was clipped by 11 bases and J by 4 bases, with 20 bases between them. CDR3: CAGAGLADGTEAFF. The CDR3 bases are TGTGCCGGGGCCGGGCTGGCGGATGGCACTGAAGCTTTCTTT.